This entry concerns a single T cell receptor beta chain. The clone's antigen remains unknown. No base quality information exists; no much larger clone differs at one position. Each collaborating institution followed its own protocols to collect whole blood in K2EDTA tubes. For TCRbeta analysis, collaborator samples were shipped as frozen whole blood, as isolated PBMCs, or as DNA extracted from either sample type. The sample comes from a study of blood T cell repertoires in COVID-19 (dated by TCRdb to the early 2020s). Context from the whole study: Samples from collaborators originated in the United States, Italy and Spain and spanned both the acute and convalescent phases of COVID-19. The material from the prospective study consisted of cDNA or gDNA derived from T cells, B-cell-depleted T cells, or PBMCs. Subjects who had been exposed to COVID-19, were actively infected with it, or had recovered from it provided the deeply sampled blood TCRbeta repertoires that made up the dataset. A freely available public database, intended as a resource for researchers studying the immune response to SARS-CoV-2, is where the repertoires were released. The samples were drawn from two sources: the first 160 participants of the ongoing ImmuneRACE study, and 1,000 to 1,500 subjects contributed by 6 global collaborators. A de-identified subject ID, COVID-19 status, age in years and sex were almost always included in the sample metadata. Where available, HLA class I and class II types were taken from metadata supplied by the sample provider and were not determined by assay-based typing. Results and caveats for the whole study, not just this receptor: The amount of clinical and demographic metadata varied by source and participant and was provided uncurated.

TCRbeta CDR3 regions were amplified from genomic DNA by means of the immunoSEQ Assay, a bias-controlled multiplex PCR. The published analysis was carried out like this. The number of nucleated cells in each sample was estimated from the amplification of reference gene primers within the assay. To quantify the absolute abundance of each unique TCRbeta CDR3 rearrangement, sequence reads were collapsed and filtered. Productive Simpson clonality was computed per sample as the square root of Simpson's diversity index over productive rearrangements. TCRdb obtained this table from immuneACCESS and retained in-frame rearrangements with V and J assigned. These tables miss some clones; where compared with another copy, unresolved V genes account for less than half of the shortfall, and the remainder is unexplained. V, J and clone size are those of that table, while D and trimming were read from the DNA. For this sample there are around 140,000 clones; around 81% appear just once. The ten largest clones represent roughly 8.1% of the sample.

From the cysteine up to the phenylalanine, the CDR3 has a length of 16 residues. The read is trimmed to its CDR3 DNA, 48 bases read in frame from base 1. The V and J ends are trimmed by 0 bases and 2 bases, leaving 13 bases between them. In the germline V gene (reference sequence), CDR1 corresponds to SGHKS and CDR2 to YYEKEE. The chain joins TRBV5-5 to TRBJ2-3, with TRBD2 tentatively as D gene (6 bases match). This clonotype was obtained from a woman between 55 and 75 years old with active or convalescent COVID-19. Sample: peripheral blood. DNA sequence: TGTGCCAGCAGCTTGGCCGTTAGCGGATTCACAGATACGCAGTATTTT. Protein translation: CASSLAVSGFTDTQYF. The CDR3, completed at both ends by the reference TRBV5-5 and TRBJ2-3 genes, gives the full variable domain DAGVTQSPTHLIKTRGQQVTLRCSPISGHKSVSWYQQVLGQGPQFIFQYYEKEERGRGNFPDRFSARQFPNYSSELNVNALLLGDSALYLCASSLAVSGFTDTQYFGPGTRLTVL.